A selection of T cell receptor beta chains follows, all from one sample in a study of T-cell memory formation after mild COVID-19. One entry per CDR3 protein, called by TCRdb with MiXCR from the 5' RACE reads. Here the sample spans 190,000 or so distinct CDR3 sequences, approximately 10% being singletons. Sequencing used PBMCs or a T cell subset sorted from them (not recorded which). The receptors here all came from a young man who had mild COVID-19 (a few samples of this study predate the infection). Cell type and time point are not known. Each CDR3 is given with its conserved first and last residue. A D gene is named only where the DNA matches it firmly. A clone size is listed for some rows: how often the clone was seen (once, few, many), or a class if it is expanded.

DNA: TGTGCCAGTAGTAAGTCTAGCACGAAAGATACGCAGTATTTT
CDR3: CASSKSSTKDTQYF
V: TRBV19
J: TRBJ2-3
length: 14
size: few
D: .

DNA: TGTGCCAGCACTATAGCGGGGGGGACCGGGGAGCTGTTTTTT
CDR3: CASTIAGGTGELFF
V: TRBV5-4
J: TRBJ2-2
length: 14
size: .
D: TRBD2

DNA: TGCAGCGTTGCCAGGGCAAGGACAGATACGCAGTATTTT
CDR3: CSVARARTDTQYF
V: TRBV29-1
J: TRBJ2-3
length: 13
size: medium-sized
D: .

DNA: TGTGCCAGCAGCCGGGACATGGGGACTGAAGCTTTCTTT
CDR3: CASSRDMGTEAFF
V: TRBV7-9
J: TRBJ1-1
length: 13
size: few
D: .

DNA: TGCGCCAGCACAGAGGACGGAACTCGGGAAGAGACCCAGTACTTC
CDR3: CASTEDGTREETQYF
V: TRBV5-1
J: TRBJ2-5
length: 15
size: .
D: .

DNA: TGCGCCAGCCACCGGGACAGCGAATACTATGGCTACACCTTC
CDR3: CASHRDSEYYGYTF
V: TRBV5-1
J: TRBJ1-2
length: 14
size: few
D: TRBD1

DNA: TGTGCCTGGATTCGAGAGGGCGTTCGAAGCTATGGCTACACCTTC
CDR3: CAWIREGVRSYGYTF
V: TRBV30
J: TRBJ1-2
length: 15
size: few
D: .

DNA: TGTGCCAGCAGCACCCGTGCCTCATGGGGCACAGATACGCAGTATTTT
CDR3: CASSTRASWGTDTQYF
V: TRBV5-5
J: TRBJ2-3
length: 16
size: many
D: .

DNA: TGTGCCAGCAGCTTCGGGGGTATTGGGGAGACCCAGTACTTC
CDR3: CASSFGGIGETQYF
V: TRBV7-3
J: TRBJ2-5
length: 14
size: .
D: .

DNA: TGCGCCAGCAGCTTGGCCCCCAGGGACCTCTACAATGAGCAGTTCTTC
CDR3: CASSLAPRDLYNEQFF
V: TRBV5-1
J: TRBJ2-1
length: 16
size: .
D: .

DNA: TGTGCCAGCAGCTTAGACTCCGGGGATGGCTACACCTTC
CDR3: CASSLDSGDGYTF
V: TRBV7-9
J: TRBJ1-2
length: 13
size: few
D: .

DNA: TGTGCCACTACTTCCGGGACAGGGGTTGGGGAGACCCAGTACTTC
CDR3: CATTSGTGVGETQYF
V: TRBV11-2
J: TRBJ2-5
length: 15
size: .
D: TRBD1

DNA: TGTGCCAGCAGTTACCGATCGAGGACAGGCAATTCACCCCTCCACTTT
CDR3: CASSYRSRTGNSPLHF
V: TRBV6-5
J: TRBJ1-6
length: 16
size: few
D: TRBD1

DNA: TGTGCCAGCGCCAAGGGGGCCGGCACCGGGGAGCTGTTTTTT
CDR3: CASAKGAGTGELFF
V: TRBV7-2
J: TRBJ2-2
length: 14
size: many
D: TRBD1

DNA: TGTGCCTGGAGCGACCAATGGGGCTCACCCCTCCACTTT
CDR3: CAWSDQWGSPLHF
V: TRBV30
J: TRBJ1-6
length: 13
size: few
D: .

DNA: TGTGCCAGCAGCCCTCCTGGGGGGGCTAAGAACATTCAGTACTTC
CDR3: CASSPPGGAKNIQYF
V: TRBV6-5
J: TRBJ2-4
length: 15
size: .
D: .

DNA: TGTGCCAGCAGTTTCGACCGACGCGGATCTTATGGCTACACCTTC
CDR3: CASSFDRRGSYGYTF
V: TRBV12-3/TRBV12-4
J: TRBJ1-2
length: 15
size: .
D: .

DNA: TGTGCCAGCAGTCGGACAGGTCTGGCCTCTGGCTACACCTTC
CDR3: CASSRTGLASGYTF
V: TRBV6-5
J: TRBJ1-2
length: 14
size: many
D: TRBD1

DNA: TGCGCCAGCAGCCAAGCACCCCTCGGGGGCCTGATCCCCTACGAGCAGTACTTC
CDR3: CASSQAPLGGLIPYEQYF
V: TRBV4-3
J: TRBJ2-7
length: 18
size: few
D: .

DNA: TGCGCCAGCAGGATAAGCGGGGCCCGATACAATGAGCAGTTCTTC
CDR3: CASRISGARYNEQFF
V: TRBV5-1
J: TRBJ2-1
length: 15
size: many
D: TRBD2

DNA: TGTGCCACCAGCAGCCGACTAGCGGGGGATGAGCAGTTCTTC
CDR3: CATSSRLAGDEQFF
V: TRBV15
J: TRBJ2-1
length: 14
size: .
D: TRBD2

DNA: TGTGCCAGCAGCCGTACTAGCGCACTCCACAATGAGCAGTTCTTC
CDR3: CASSRTSALHNEQFF
V: TRBV7-9
J: TRBJ2-1
length: 15
size: few
D: TRBD2

DNA: TGCGCCAGCAGCCAAGATCAGAGGAACTATGGCTACACCTTC
CDR3: CASSQDQRNYGYTF
V: TRBV4-1
J: TRBJ1-2
length: 14
size: .
D: .

DNA: TGTGCCAGCAGCCCCCGAGGCCGAGAGACCCAGTACTTC
CDR3: CASSPRGRETQYF
V: TRBV7-2
J: TRBJ2-5
length: 13
size: few
D: .

DNA: TGTGCCAGCGGCCCCGCAGGGGGCCGTCGGTTCTACGAGCAGTACTTC
CDR3: CASGPAGGRRFYEQYF
V: TRBV6-2/TRBV6-3
J: TRBJ2-7
length: 16
size: .
D: TRBD1

DNA: TGCGCCAGCAGCTCGGGACAGCCCCAAGAGACCCAGTACTTC
CDR3: CASSSGQPQETQYF
V: TRBV5-1
J: TRBJ2-5
length: 14
size: .
D: TRBD1

DNA: TGTGCCAGCAGTTGGTCAGGGAACACCGGGGAGCTGTTTTTT
CDR3: CASSWSGNTGELFF
V: TRBV12-3/TRBV12-4
J: TRBJ2-2
length: 14
size: few
D: .

DNA: TGCAGTGCTAGAGGTCCCCGGGCGGCGAACACTGAAGCTTTCTTT
CDR3: CSARGPRAANTEAFF
V: TRBV20-1
J: TRBJ1-1
length: 15
size: many
D: .

DNA: TGTGCCAGCAGCTTTGGGGGCGAGGGTTCCTACGAGCAGTACTTC
CDR3: CASSFGGEGSYEQYF
V: TRBV7-9
J: TRBJ2-7
length: 15
size: many
D: .

DNA: TGCGCCAGCAGCTTTTTACAGGGGGAGACTGAAGCTTTCTTT
CDR3: CASSFLQGETEAFF
V: TRBV5-1
J: TRBJ1-1
length: 14
size: few
D: TRBD1

DNA: TGTGCCACCCAGGAGGTCTACGAGCAGTACTTC
CDR3: CATQEVYEQYF
V: TRBV6-1
J: TRBJ2-7
length: 11
size: few
D: .

DNA: TGTGCCAGCACCCTCCTGGATGGAAACACCATATATTTT
CDR3: CASTLLDGNTIYF
V: TRBV7-9
J: TRBJ1-3
length: 13
size: many
D: .

DNA: TGTGCCAGCTCACCGCAAGGGAGATTTCAAGAGACCCAGTACTTC
CDR3: CASSPQGRFQETQYF
V: TRBV18
J: TRBJ2-5
length: 15
size: many
D: .

DNA: TGCGCCAGCAGCCACGGGACAGTGCTGAATGAAAAACTGTTTTTT
CDR3: CASSHGTVLNEKLFF
V: TRBV4-1
J: TRBJ1-4
length: 15
size: many
D: TRBD1

DNA: TGTGCCAGCAGCTTAGTCCCGGGGAGCGGTACGCAGTATTTT
CDR3: CASSLVPGSGTQYF
V: TRBV7-6
J: TRBJ2-3
length: 14
size: .
D: .

DNA: TGTGCCACCACTGAACAGGGGGGATACTCTGGGGCCAACGTCCTGACTTTC
CDR3: CATTEQGGYSGANVLTF
V: TRBV15
J: TRBJ2-6
length: 17
size: .
D: TRBD1

DNA: TGTGCCAGCAGCCCCCCAGCCCAAGAGACCCAGTACTTC
CDR3: CASSPPAQETQYF
V: TRBV3-1
J: TRBJ2-5
length: 13
size: few
D: .

DNA: TGTGCCTGGCCGGATGGCTACACCTTC
CDR3: CAWPDGYTF
V: TRBV30
J: TRBJ1-2
length: 9
size: few
D: .

DNA: TGTGCCAGCAGCTTACAGGGAGGGCGCGAGACCCAGTACTTC
CDR3: CASSLQGGRETQYF
V: TRBV5-4
J: TRBJ2-5
length: 14
size: many
D: .

DNA: TGTGCCAGCAGCTTAGGCAGGGTGGGGAACACTGAAGCTTTCTTT
CDR3: CASSLGRVGNTEAFF
V: TRBV7-9
J: TRBJ1-1
length: 15
size: .
D: .

DNA: TGCGCCAGCAGCCAAGATCGAGGGGTAGGAAACACCATATATTTT
CDR3: CASSQDRGVGNTIYF
V: TRBV4-1
J: TRBJ1-3
length: 15
size: .
D: .

DNA: TGCGCCAGCAGCTTGGGACGATCCACAGATACGCAGTATTTT
CDR3: CASSLGRSTDTQYF
V: TRBV5-1
J: TRBJ2-3
length: 14
size: many
D: .

DNA: TGCGCCAGCAGCCATGACAGGGGGCTAGGCATTCAGTACTTC
CDR3: CASSHDRGLGIQYF
V: TRBV4-3
J: TRBJ2-4
length: 14
size: many
D: TRBD1

DNA: TGTGCCAGCAGTGCAGGATCGGGACCCTTCGAGCAGTACTTC
CDR3: CASSAGSGPFEQYF
V: TRBV6-4
J: TRBJ2-7
length: 14
size: .
D: .